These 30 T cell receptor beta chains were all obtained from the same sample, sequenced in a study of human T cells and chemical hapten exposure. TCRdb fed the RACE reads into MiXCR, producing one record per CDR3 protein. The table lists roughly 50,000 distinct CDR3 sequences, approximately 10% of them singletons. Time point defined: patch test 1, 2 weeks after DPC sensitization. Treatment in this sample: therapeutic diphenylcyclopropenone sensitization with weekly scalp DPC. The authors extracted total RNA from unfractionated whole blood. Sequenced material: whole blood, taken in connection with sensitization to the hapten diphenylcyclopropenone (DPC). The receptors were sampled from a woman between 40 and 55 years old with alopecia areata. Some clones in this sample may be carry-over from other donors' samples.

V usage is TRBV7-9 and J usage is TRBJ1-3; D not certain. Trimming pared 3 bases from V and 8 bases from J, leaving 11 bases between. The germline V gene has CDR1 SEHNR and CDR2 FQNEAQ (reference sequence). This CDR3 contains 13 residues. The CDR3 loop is CASSLSLRDTIYF. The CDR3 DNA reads TGTGCCAGCAGCTTGAGTTTACGGGACACCATATATTTT.

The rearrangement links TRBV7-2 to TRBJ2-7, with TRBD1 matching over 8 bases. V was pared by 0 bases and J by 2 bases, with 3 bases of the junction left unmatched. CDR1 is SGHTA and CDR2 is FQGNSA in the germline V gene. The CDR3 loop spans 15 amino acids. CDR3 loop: CASSLAGTGAYEQYF. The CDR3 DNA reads TGTGCCAGCAGCTTAGCGGGGACAGGAGCCTACGAGCAGTACTTC.

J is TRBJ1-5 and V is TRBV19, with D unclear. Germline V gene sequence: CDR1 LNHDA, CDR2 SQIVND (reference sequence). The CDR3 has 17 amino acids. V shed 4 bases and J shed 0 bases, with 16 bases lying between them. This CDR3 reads CASSTTQTSYSNQPQHF. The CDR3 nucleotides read TGTGCCAGTAGTACGACACAAACCTCCTATAGCAATCAGCCCCAGCATTTT.

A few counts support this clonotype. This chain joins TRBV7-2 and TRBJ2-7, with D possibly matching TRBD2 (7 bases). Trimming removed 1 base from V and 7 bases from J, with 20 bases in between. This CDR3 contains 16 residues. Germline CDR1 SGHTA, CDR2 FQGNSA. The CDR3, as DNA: TGTGCCAGCAGCTTAGTGGTTTGGGGGGGCTCGGAAGAGCAGTACTTC. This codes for CASSLVVWGGSEEQYF.

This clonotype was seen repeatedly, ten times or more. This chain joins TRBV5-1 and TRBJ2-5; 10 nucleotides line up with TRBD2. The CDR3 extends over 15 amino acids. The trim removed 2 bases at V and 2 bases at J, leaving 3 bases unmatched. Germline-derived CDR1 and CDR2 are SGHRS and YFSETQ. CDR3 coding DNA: TGCGCCAGCAGCTTTAGCGGGGGGCTGCAAGAGACCCAGTACTTC. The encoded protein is CASSFSGGLQETQYF.

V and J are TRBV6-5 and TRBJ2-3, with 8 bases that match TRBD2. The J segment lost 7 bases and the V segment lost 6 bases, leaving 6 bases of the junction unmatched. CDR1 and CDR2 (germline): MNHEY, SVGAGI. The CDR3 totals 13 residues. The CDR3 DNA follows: TGTGCCAGCAGGCCGGGGGGGGCTTATACGCAGTATTTT. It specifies CASRPGGAYTQYF.

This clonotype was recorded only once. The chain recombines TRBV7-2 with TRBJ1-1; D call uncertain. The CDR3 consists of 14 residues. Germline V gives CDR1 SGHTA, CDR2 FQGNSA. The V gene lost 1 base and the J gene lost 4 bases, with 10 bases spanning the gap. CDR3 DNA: TGTGCCAGCAGCTTAGGCTTGACGGTCACTGAAGCTTTCTTT. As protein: CASSLGLTVTEAFF.

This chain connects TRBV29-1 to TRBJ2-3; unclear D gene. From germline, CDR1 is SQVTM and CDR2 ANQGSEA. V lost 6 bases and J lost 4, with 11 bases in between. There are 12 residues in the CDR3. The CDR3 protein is CSVRTGPDTQYF. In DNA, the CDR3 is TGCAGCGTCCGGACCGGACCAGATACGCAGTATTTT.

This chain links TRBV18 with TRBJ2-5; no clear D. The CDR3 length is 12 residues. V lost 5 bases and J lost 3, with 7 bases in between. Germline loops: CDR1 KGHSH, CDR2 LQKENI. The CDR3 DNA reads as TGTGCCAGCTCAATGTGGGAAGAGACCCAGTACTTC. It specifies CASSMWEETQYF.

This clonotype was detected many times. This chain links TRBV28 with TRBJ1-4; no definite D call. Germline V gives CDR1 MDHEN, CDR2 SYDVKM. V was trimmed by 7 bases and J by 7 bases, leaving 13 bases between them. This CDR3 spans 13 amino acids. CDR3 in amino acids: CASTRGRGEKLFF. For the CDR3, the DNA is TGTGCCAGCACCCGAGGGCGAGGTGAAAAACTGTTTTTT.

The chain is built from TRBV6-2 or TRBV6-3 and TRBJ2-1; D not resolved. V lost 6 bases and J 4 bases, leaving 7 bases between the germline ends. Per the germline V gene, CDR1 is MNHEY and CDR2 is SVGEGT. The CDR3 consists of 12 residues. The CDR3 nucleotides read TGTGCCAGCAGCCACGCATACAATGAGCAGTTCTTC. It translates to CASSHAYNEQFF.

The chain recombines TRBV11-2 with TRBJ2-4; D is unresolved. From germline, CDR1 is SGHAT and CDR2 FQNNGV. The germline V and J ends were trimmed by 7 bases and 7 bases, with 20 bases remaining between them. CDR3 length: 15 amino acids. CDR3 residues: CASTSTANIENIQYF. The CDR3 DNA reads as TGTGCCAGCACCTCGACGGCTAATATCGAGAACATTCAGTACTTC. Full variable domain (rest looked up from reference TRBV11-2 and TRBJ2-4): EAGVAQSPRYKIIEKRQSVAFWCNPISGHATLYWYQQILGQGPKLLIQFQNNGVVDDSQLPKDRFSAERLKGVDSTLKIQPAKLEDSAVYLCASTSTANIENIQYFGAGTRLSVL.

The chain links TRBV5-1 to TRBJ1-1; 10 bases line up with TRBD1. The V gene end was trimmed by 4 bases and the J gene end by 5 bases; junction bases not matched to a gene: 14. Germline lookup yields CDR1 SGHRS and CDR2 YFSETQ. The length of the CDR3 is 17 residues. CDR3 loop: CASSLPNLGTGETEAFF. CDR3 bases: TGCGCCAGCAGCCTCCCCAATTTGGGGACAGGGGAAACTGAAGCTTTCTTT.

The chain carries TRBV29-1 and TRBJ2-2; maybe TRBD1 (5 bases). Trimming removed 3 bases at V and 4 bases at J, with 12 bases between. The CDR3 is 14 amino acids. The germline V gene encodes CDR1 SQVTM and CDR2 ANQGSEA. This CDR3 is CSVEWQGVTGELFF. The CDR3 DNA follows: TGCAGCGTTGAGTGGCAGGGCGTCACCGGGGAGCTGTTTTTT.

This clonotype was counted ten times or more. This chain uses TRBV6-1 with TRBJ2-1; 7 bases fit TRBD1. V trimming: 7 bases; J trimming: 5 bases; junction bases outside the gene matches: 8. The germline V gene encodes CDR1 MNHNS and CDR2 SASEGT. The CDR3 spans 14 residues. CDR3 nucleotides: TGTGCCAGCAACACAGGGGTGACTAACAATGAGCAGTTCTTC. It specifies CASNTGVTNNEQFF.

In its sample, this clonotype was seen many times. The CDR3 region is CASSWTSRGTGELFF. For the CDR3, the DNA is TGTGCCAGCAGCTGGACTTCCCGTGGCACCGGGGAGCTGTTTTTT. V and J are TRBV6-6 and TRBJ2-2; perhaps TRBD2 as D (5 bases). CDR1 is MNHNY and CDR2 is SVGAGI in the germline V gene (reference sequence). The CDR3 is 15 amino acids. V was cut by 6 bases and J by 4 bases, with 15 bases left in between.

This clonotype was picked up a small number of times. CDR3: CASSPQREKLFF. The CDR3 DNA follows: TGTGCCAGCAGCCCGCAACGGGAAAAACTGTTTTTT. The rearrangement uses TRBV7-9 and TRBJ1-4; D uncertain. CDR3 size: 12 residues. Germline V gives CDR1 SEHNR, CDR2 FQNEAQ (reference sequence). V gave up 5 bases and J gave up 8 bases, with 9 bases separating them.

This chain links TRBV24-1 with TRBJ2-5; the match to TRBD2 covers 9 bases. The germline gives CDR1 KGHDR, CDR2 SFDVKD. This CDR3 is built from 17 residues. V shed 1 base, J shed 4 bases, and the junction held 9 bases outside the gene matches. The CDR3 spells CATSDFPSPSGAETQYF. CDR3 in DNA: TGTGCCACCAGTGATTTCCCCAGCCCTAGCGGGGCAGAGACCCAGTACTTC.

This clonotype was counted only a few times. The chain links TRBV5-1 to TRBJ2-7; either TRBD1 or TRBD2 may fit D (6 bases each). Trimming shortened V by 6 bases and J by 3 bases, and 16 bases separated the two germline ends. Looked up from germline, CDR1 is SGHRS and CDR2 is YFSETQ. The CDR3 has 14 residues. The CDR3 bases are TGCGCCAGCACCAGACGGGGGCCCGACTACGAGCAGTACTTC. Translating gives CASTRRGPDYEQYF.

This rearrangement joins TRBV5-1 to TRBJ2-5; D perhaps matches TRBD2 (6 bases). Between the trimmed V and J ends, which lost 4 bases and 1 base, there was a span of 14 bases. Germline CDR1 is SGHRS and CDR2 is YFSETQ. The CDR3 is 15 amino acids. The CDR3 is CASSAGGATQETQYF. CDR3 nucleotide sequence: TGCGCCAGCAGCGCTGGAGGGGCGACCCAAGAGACCCAGTACTTC.

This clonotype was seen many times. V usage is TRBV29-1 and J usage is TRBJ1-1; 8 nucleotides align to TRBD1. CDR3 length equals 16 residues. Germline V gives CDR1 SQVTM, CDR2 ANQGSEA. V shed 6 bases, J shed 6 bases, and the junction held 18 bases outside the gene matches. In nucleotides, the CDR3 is TGCAGCGTCCTAGTATGGGACAGGTTGGGATGGGCTGAAGCTTTCTTT. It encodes CSVLVWDRLGWAEAFF.

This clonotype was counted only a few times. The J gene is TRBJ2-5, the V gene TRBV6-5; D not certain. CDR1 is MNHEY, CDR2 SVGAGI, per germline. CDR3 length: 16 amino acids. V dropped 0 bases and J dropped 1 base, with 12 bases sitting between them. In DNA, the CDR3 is TGTGCCAGCAGTTACTCGGGAAGTTCGGTCCAAGAGACCCAGTACTTC. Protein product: CASSYSGSSVQETQYF.

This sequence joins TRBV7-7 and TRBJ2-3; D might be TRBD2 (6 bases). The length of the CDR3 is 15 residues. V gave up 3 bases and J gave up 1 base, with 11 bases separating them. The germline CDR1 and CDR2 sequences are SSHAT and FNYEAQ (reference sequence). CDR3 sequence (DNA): TGTGCCAGCAGCTTCGGCAGGGAGGGCACAGATACGCAGTATTTT. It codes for CASSFGREGTDTQYF. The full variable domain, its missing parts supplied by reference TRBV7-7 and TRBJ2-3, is GAGVSQSPRYKVTKRGQDVTLRCDPISSHATLYWYQQALGQGPEFLTYFNYEAQPDKSGLPSDRFSAERPEGSISTLTIQRTEQRDSAMYRCASSFGREGTDTQYFGPGTRLTVL.

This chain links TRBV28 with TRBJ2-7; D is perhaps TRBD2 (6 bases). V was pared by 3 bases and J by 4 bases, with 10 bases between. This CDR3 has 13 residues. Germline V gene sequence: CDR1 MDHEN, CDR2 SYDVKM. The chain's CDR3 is CASSLTGGYEQYF. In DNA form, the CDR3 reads TGTGCCAGCAGTTTGACCGGGGGTTACGAGCAGTACTTC. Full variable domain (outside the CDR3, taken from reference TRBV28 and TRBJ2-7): DVKVTQSSRYLVKRTGEKVFLECVQDMDHENMFWYRQDPGLGLRLIYFSYDVKMKEKGDIPEGYSVSREKKERFSLILESASTNQTSMYLCASSLTGGYEQYFGPGTRLTVT.

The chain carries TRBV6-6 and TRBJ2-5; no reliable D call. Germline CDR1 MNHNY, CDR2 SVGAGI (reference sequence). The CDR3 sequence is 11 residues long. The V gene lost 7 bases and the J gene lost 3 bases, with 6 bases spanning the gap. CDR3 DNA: TGTGCCAGCACAGAAGAAGAGACCCAGTACTTC. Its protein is CASTEEETQYF.

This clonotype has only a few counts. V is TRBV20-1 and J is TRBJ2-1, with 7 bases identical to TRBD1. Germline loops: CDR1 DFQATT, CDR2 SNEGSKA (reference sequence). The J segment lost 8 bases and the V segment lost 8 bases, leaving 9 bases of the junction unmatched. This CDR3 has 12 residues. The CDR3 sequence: CSHYRQGDEQFF. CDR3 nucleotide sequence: TGCAGTCATTACCGACAGGGTGATGAGCAGTTCTTC.

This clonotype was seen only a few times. In nucleotides, the CDR3 is TGTGCCAGCAGTCTAGCGGGTTACGAGCAGTACTTC. As protein: CASSLAGYEQYF. The chain carries TRBV28 and TRBJ2-7, with TRBD2 identical over 8 bases. Germline CDR1 MDHEN, CDR2 SYDVKM. This CDR3 contains 12 residues. Trimming at V came to 5 bases and at J to 4 bases, leaving 1 base not matched to a gene. Together with reference TRBV28 and TRBJ2-7, the CDR3 gives the full variable domain: DVKVTQSSRYLVKRTGEKVFLECVQDMDHENMFWYRQDPGLGLRLIYFSYDVKMKEKGDIPEGYSVSREKKERFSLILESASTNQTSMYLCASSLAGYEQYFGPGTRLTVT.

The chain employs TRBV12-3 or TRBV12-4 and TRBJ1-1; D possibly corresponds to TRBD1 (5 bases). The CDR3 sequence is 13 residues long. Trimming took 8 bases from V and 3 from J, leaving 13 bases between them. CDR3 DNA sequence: TGTGCCAGCGGGGGAAGGTATTACACTGAAGCTTTCTTT. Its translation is CASGGRYYTEAFF.

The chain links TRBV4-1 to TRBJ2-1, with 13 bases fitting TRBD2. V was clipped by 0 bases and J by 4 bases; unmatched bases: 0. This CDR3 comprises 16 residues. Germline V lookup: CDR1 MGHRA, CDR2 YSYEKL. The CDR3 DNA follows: TGCGCCAGCAGCCAAGAGACTAGCGGGAGGTACAATGAGCAGTTCTTC. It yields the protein CASSQETSGRYNEQFF.

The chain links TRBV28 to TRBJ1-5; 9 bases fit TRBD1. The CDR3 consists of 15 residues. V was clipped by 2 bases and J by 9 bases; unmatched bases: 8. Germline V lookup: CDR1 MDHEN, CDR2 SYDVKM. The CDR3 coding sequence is TGTGCCAGCAGTTTAGAACAGGGGGCTATTGTGCCCCAGCATTTT. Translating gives CASSLEQGAIVPQHF.